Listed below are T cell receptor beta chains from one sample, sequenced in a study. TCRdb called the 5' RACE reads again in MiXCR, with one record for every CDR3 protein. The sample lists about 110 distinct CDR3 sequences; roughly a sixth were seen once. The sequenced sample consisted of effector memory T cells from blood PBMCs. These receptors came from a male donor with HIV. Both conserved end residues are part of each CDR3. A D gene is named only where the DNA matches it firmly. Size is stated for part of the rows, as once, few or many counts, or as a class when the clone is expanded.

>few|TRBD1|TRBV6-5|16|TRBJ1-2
TGTGCCAGCAGTTACGTTCGGACAGGGGGCAGCTATGGCTACACCTTC
CASSYVRTGGSYGYTF
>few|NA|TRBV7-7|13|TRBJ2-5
TGTGCTAGCAGCCGCGACAGACAAGAGACCCAGTACTTC
CASSRDRQETQYF
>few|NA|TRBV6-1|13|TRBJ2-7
TGTGCCAGCAGGTCACAGGGCATCAACGAGCAGTACTTC
CASRSQGINEQYF
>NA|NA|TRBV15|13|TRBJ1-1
TGTGCCACCAGCACAGATGGCGGCACTGAAGCTTTCTTT
CATSTDGGTEAFF
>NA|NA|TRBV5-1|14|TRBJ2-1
TGCGCCAGCAGCTTGCAGGGGACTAACAATGAGCAGTTCTTC
CASSLQGTNNEQFF
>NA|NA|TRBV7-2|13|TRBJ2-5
TGTGCCAGCAGCCGGCCAGGACAAGAGACCCAGTACTTC
CASSRPGQETQYF
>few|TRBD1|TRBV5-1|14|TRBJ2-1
TGCGCCAGCAGCTTGCAGGGGGCTAACAATGAGCAGTTCTTC
CASSLQGANNEQFF
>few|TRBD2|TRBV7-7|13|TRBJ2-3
TGTGCTAGCAGCTCGAGCGGGACGGATACGCAGTATTTT
CASSSSGTDTQYF
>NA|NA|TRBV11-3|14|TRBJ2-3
TGTGCCAGCAGCCCCGTCAGCAGCACAGATACGCAGTATTTT
CASSPVSSTDTQYF